A single sample gave rise to the 27 T cell receptor beta chains below, sequenced in a study of blood T cell repertoires in COVID-19. This table comes from immunoSEQ multiplex PCR, and its TCRdb copy is limited to in-frame clones, with some not included. Altogether roughly 200,000 clones are present, around 80% being singletons, with the ten largest covering roughly 2.8%. Sequences were obtained from peripheral blood. These receptors all come from a woman aged 80 or older with active or convalescent COVID-19.

V gene TRBV5-4 combines with J gene TRBJ2-2, with a weak D call TRBD1 (5 bases). The CDR3 loop spans 14 amino acids. Trimming removed 0 bases at V and 6 bases at J, with 9 bases between. Germline assignment: CDR1 SGHNT and CDR2 YYREEE (reference sequence). CDR3 protein: CASSLGQGAGELFF. CDR3 nucleotide sequence: TGTGCCAGCAGCTTGGGGCAGGGTGCCGGGGAGCTGTTTTTT.

The gene calls are TRBV7-9 and TRBJ2-3, with 8 bases matching TRBD1. In germline, CDR1 is SEHNR, CDR2 FQNEAQ (reference sequence). V lost 5 bases and J lost 2; bases outside the gene matches: 6. The CDR3 runs to 15 residues. As DNA, the CDR3 is TGTGCCAGCAGCATTGGACAGGGTGCCACAGATACGCAGTATTTT. The encoded protein is CASSIGQGATDTQYF.

The chain recombines TRBV5-1 with TRBJ1-2; no definite D call. Germline V gives CDR1 SGHRS, CDR2 YFSETQ. This CDR3 comprises 14 residues. V was clipped by 4 bases and J by 5 bases, with 15 bases between them. CDR3 nucleotides: TGCGCCAGCAGCCCGGGGTCATCGGAGTATGGCTACACCTTC. It encodes CASSPGSSEYGYTF.

This chain connects TRBV3-1 (or the pseudogene TRBV3-2) to TRBJ1-1; 9 bases agree with TRBD1. The junction had 15 bases not matched to a gene; V was cut back by 3 bases and J by 10 bases. The CDR3 runs 16 residues. In germline, CDR1 is LGHDT, CDR2 YNNKEL (reference sequence). The CDR3, as DNA: TGTGCCAGCAGCCAGGGCCGAGGGACAGGGATTTTGGTAGCTTTCTTT. Translation gives CASSQGRGTGILVAFF.

This clone has a single count. J is TRBJ2-7 and V is TRBV7-9, with D perhaps matching TRBD1 (6 bases). The CDR3 runs 15 residues. V gave up 4 bases and J gave up 1 base, with 14 bases separating them. The germline V gene encodes CDR1 SEHNR and CDR2 FQNEAQ (reference sequence). The CDR3 sequence is CASSSPDRSSYEQYF. In nucleotides, the CDR3 is TGTGCCAGCAGCTCCCCCGACAGGTCTTCCTACGAGCAGTACTTC.

V is TRBV7-2 and J is TRBJ1-1; weak D call: TRBD1 (5 bases). This CDR3 is built from 14 residues. Trimming stripped 2 bases from V and 5 bases from J, with 12 bases between. In germline, CDR1 is SGHTA, CDR2 FQGNSA. CDR3 DNA: TGTGCCAGCAGCTTAAGCAGGGAATGGACTGAAGCTTTCTTT. It encodes CASSLSREWTEAFF.

The J gene is TRBJ2-5, the V gene TRBV28; 9 bases agree with TRBD1. J lost 0 bases, V lost 2 bases, and 4 bases had no gene match. In germline, CDR1 is MDHEN, CDR2 SYDVKM. The CDR3 length is 16 residues. The CDR3: CASSLIGDRDQETQYF. DNA of the CDR3: TGTGCCAGCAGTTTAATTGGGGACAGGGACCAAGAGACCCAGTACTTC.

The rearrangement joins TRBV3-1 (or the pseudogene TRBV3-2) to TRBJ1-6, with D possibly being TRBD1 (6 bases). Germline assignment: CDR1 LGHDT and CDR2 YNNKEL (reference sequence). The CDR3 is made up of 15 amino acids. Trimming took off 5 bases at V and 8 bases at J, with 16 bases between the two ends. CDR3 sequence: CASSTGQSKYSPLHF. CDR3 in DNA: TGTGCCAGCAGCACCGGACAGTCTAAGTATTCACCCCTCCACTTT.

The rearrangement joins TRBV7-6 to TRBJ1-3; D perhaps matches TRBD1 (6 bases). Germline V gene lookup returns CDR1 SGHVS and CDR2 FNYEAQ. There are 16 residues in the CDR3. V was shortened by 1 base and J by 2 bases, with 12 bases between the two germline ends. DNA for the CDR3: TGTGCCAGCAGCTTAGAGGGCAGGGGAACTGGAAACACCATATATTTT. It translates to CASSLEGRGTGNTIYF.

V and J are TRBV19 and TRBJ2-3; 9 bases fit TRBD2. This CDR3 region has 17 residues. Trimming removed 6 bases from V and 0 bases from J; junction bases left unmatched: 10. The germline V gene has CDR1 LNHDA and CDR2 SQIVND (reference sequence). The CDR3 loop is CASSPRPGLASTDTQYF. The CDR3 bases are TGTGCCAGTAGCCCTAGACCGGGACTAGCAAGCACAGATACGCAGTATTTT. Complete variable domain (other parts from reference TRBV19 and TRBJ2-3): DGGITQSPKYLFRKEGQNVTLSCEQNLNHDAMYWYRQDPGQGLRLIYYSQIVNDFQKGDIAEGYSVSREKKESFPLTVTSAQKNPTAFYLCASSPRPGLASTDTQYFGPGTRLTVL.

The V call is TRBV7-9, the J call TRBJ1-1; D is perhaps TRBD1 (5 bases). This CDR3 has 13 amino acids. The germline gives CDR1 SEHNR, CDR2 FQNEAQ (reference sequence). V gave up 5 bases and J gave up 5 bases, with 12 bases separating them. The CDR3 loop reads CASSRRGATEAFF. The CDR3 DNA reads TGTGCCAGCAGCCGAAGGGGCGCGACTGAAGCTTTCTTT.

This chain uses TRBV5-1 with TRBJ1-5; a possible D gene is TRBD1 (5 bases). Germline assignment: CDR1 SGHRS and CDR2 YFSETQ. The CDR3 totals 14 residues. Trimming left V 4 bases short and J 3 bases short, with 11 bases between. The chain's CDR3 is CASSGGTDNQPQHF. Written as DNA, the CDR3 is TGCGCCAGCAGCGGCGGGACGGACAATCAGCCCCAGCATTTT.

This rearrangement joins TRBV7-2 to TRBJ2-7, with D perhaps TRBD2 (5 bases). CDR3 length: 14 residues. CDR1 and CDR2 from the germline V gene are SGHTA and FQGNSA. The V gene lost 3 bases and the J gene lost 3 bases, with 12 bases spanning the gap. As DNA, the CDR3 is TGTGCCAGCAGCTTTTCAGCCGGAGGCTACGAGCAGTACTTC. It yields the protein CASSFSAGGYEQYF.

This sequence joins TRBV21-1 and TRBJ1-1. TRBV21-1 is a pseudogene locus. The CDR3 loop spans 11 amino acids. The chain's CDR3 is CASSALGEAFF. CDR3 bases: TGTGCCAGCAGCGCACTTGGTGAAGCTTTCTTT.

The chain carries TRBV4-1 and TRBJ1-6, with 10 bases matching TRBD1. CDR1 and CDR2 (germline): MGHRA, YSYEKL. V was clipped by 0 bases and J by 9 bases; unmatched bases: 11. This CDR3 is 18 amino acids long. CDR3 sequence reads: CASSQDRFVGTGVSPLHF. The CDR3 DNA is TGCGCCAGCAGCCAAGATCGGTTCGTTGGGACAGGGGTTTCACCCCTCCACTTT.

DNA for the CDR3: TGTGCCAGCAGCTCACTGACTAGCGGGGGACTAAGGGCCAAAAACATTCAGTACTTC. Translated: CASSSLTSGGLRAKNIQYF. The V and J genes are TRBV7-8 and TRBJ2-4, with 12 positions matching TRBD2. The CDR3 length is 19 residues. Trimming at V came to 4 bases and at J to 1 base, leaving 11 bases not matched to a gene. CDR1 is SGHVS and CDR2 is FQNEAQ in the germline V gene.

This chain joins TRBV28 and TRBJ2-7; 9 bases agree with TRBD1. Germline assignment: CDR1 MDHEN and CDR2 SYDVKM. This CDR3 contains 14 residues. V dropped 3 bases and J dropped 6; count of bases not matched to a gene: 6. The CDR3 loop is CASSFLQGAREQYF. The CDR3 region has the DNA TGTGCCAGCAGTTTTCTACAGGGGGCTCGCGAGCAGTACTTC.

A few counts support this clone. V usage is TRBV2 and J usage is TRBJ1-3, with TRBD1 matching 7 bases. Germline V gene data show CDR1 as SNHLY and CDR2 as FYNNEI. With V trimmed by 6 bases and J by 0 bases, 8 bases remained unmatched. The CDR3 covers 16 residues. The CDR3 loop is CASSVDRPSSGNTIYF. DNA for the CDR3: TGTGCCAGCAGCGTGGACAGGCCGAGCTCTGGAAACACCATATATTTT.

This chain joins TRBV7-9 and TRBJ2-7, with 10 bases fitting TRBD1. Per germline, CDR1 SEHNR and CDR2 FQNEAQ (reference sequence). This CDR3 is 16 amino acids long. V shed 4 bases and J 4 bases; nucleotides not matched to a gene: 10. The CDR3 region is CASSSWTGGLSYEQYF. The CDR3 DNA sequence: TGTGCCAGCAGCTCATGGACAGGGGGTTTGAGTTACGAGCAGTACTTC.

The gene calls are TRBV6-5 and TRBJ2-1; possible D gene TRBD1, 6 bases. This CDR3 is built from 15 residues. The V gene lost 2 bases and the J gene lost 8 bases, with 16 bases spanning the gap. Germline CDR1 and CDR2: MNHEY and SVGAGI. The CDR3 nucleotides read TGTGCCAGCAGTTACCCTGGACAGTATGGGGATGAGCAGTTCTTC. Protein sequence: CASSYPGQYGDEQFF.

V usage is TRBV14 and J usage is TRBJ1-3; weak D call: TRBD1 (6 bases). The CDR3 is made up of 16 amino acids. V was cut by 5 bases and J by 0 bases, with 14 bases left in between. Per germline, CDR1 SGHDN and CDR2 FVKESK. The CDR3, as DNA: TGTGCCAGCAGCTTGACGGGACAAAGCTCTGGAAACACCATATATTTT. Protein sequence: CASSLTGQSSGNTIYF.

The rearrangement links TRBV5-1 to TRBJ2-7; TRBD1 might be the D (6 bases). The germline V gene encodes CDR1 SGHRS and CDR2 YFSETQ. There are 14 residues in the CDR3. The V end lost 0 bases, the J end lost 3 bases, and 10 bases lay between the germline ends. CDR3 residues: CASSLAQDSYEQYF. The CDR3 DNA is TGCGCCAGCAGCTTGGCGCAGGACAGCTACGAGCAGTACTTC.

V usage is TRBV5-4 and J usage is TRBJ1-3; weak D call: TRBD1 (6 bases). The CDR3 runs 15 residues. Germline V gene data show CDR1 as SGHNT and CDR2 as YYREEE (reference sequence). The germline V and J ends were trimmed by 3 bases and 3 bases, with 13 bases remaining between them. CDR3 nucleotide sequence: TGTGCCAGCAGCTGGCAGGGGTCTTTTGGAAACACCATATATTTT. Its protein is CASSWQGSFGNTIYF.

This rearrangement joins TRBV28 to TRBJ2-7; the match to TRBD2 covers 9 bases. The V gene's germline CDR1 is MDHEN and CDR2 SYDVKM. V dropped 2 bases and J dropped 6; count of bases not matched to a gene: 8. The CDR3 consists of 15 residues. The CDR3 is CASSLHYSGGSEQYF. CDR3 in DNA: TGTGCCAGCAGTTTACATTACAGCGGGGGGAGCGAGCAGTACTTC.

This clone has just a few counts. This chain uses TRBV4-2 with TRBJ2-1; 8 bases are a match to TRBD2. CDR1 LGHNA and CDR2 YNFKEQ come from the germline V gene. V was clipped by 4 bases and J by 7 bases; unmatched bases: 9. The CDR3 has 15 amino acids. This CDR3 is CASSPPGTRSNEQFF. CDR3 DNA: TGTGCCAGCAGCCCACCCGGGACTAGATCTAATGAGCAGTTCTTC.

The gene calls are TRBV28 and TRBJ2-5; possible D gene TRBD1, 6 bases. V lost 2 bases to trimming and J lost 3 bases, with 13 bases between them. The CDR3 runs to 15 residues. Looked up from germline, CDR1 is MDHEN and CDR2 is SYDVKM. CDR3 region: CASSLPGTRKETQYF. CDR3 bases: TGTGCCAGCAGTTTACCCGGGACACGAAAAGAGACCCAGTACTTC.

The gene calls are TRBV7-6 and TRBJ2-1, with TRBD1 matching over 7 bases. CDR3 length: 16 amino acids. The J segment lost 1 base and the V segment lost 4 bases, leaving 7 bases of the junction unmatched. CDR1 is SGHVS and CDR2 is FNYEAQ in the germline V gene. Written as DNA, the CDR3 is TGTGCCAGCAGCTCACGACAGGGTTTTTCCTACAATGAGCAGTTCTTC. This translates into CASSSRQGFSYNEQFF.